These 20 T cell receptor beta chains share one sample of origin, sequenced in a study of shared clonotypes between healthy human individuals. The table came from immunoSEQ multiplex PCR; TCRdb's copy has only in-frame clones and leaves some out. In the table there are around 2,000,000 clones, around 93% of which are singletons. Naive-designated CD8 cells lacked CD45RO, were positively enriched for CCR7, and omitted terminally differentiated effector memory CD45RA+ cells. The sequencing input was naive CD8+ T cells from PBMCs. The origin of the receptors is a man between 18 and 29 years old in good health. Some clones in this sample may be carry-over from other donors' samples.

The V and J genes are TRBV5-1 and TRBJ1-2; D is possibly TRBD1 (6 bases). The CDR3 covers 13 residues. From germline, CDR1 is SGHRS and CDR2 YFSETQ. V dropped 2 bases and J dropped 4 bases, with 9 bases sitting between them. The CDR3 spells CASSFGQSYGYTF. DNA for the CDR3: TGCGCCAGCAGCTTTGGACAGTCCTATGGCTACACCTTC.

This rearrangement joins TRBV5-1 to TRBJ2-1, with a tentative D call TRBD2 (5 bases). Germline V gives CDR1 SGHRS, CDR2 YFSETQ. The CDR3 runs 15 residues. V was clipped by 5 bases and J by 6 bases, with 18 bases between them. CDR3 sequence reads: CASRPGKSRANEQFF. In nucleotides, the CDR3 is TGCGCCAGCAGGCCCGGGAAATCTCGGGCCAATGAGCAGTTCTTC.

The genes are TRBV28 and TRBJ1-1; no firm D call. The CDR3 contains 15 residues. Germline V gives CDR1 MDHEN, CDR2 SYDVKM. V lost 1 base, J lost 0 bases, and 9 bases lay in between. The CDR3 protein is CASSLSGEMNTEAFF. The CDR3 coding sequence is TGTGCCAGCAGTTTATCCGGTGAGATGAACACTGAAGCTTTCTTT.

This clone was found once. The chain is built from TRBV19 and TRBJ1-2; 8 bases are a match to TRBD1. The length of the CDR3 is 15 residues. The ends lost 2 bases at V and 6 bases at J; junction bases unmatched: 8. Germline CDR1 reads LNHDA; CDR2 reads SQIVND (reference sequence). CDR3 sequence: CASSISRTGRNGYTF. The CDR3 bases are TGTGCCAGTAGTATAAGCCGGACAGGGCGGAATGGCTACACCTTC. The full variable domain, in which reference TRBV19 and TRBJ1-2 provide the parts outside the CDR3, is DGGITQSPKYLFRKEGQNVTLSCEQNLNHDAMYWYRQDPGQGLRLIYYSQIVNDFQKGDIAEGYSVSREKKESFPLTVTSAQKNPTAFYLCASSISRTGRNGYTFGSGTRLTVV.

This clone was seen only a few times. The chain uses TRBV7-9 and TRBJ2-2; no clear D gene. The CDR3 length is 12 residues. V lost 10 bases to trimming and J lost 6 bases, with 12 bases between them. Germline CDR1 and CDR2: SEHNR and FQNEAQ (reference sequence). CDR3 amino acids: CATHHQAGELFF. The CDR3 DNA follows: TGTGCCACCCATCACCAGGCCGGGGAGCTGTTTTTT. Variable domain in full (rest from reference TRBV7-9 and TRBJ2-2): DTGVSQNPRHKITKRGQNVTFRCDPISEHNRLYWYRQTLGQGPEFLTYFQNEAQLEKSRLLSDRFSAERPKGSFSTLEIQRTEQGDSAMYLCATHHQAGELFFGEGSRLTVL.

The CDR3 nucleotides are TGTGCCAGCGGAGCGGGGTCGGGGGGTGAAAAACTGTTTTTT. As protein: CASGAGSGGEKLFF. J is TRBJ1-4 and V is TRBV2, with D perhaps TRBD1 (5 bases). The length of the CDR3 is 14 residues. The germline V gene has CDR1 SNHLY and CDR2 FYNNEI. Between the trimmed V and J ends, which lost 8 bases and 7 bases, there was a span of 17 bases.

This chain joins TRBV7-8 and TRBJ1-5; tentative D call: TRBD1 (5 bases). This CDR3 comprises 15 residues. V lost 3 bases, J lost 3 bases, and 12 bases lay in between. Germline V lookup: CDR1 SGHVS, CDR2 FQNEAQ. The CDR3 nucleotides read TGTGCCAGCAGCTTTTTCCGGGGGAACAATCAGCCCCAGCATTTT. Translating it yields CASSFFRGNNQPQHF.

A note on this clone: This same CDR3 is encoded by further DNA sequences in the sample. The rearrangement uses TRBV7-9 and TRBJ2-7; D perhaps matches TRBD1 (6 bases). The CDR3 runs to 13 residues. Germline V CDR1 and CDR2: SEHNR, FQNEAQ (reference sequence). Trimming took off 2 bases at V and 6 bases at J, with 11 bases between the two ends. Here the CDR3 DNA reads TGTGCCAGCAGCTTACCAGGGGCGGGCGAGCAGTACTTC. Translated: CASSLPGAGEQYF. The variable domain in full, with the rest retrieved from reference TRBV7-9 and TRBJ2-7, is DTGVSQNPRHKITKRGQNVTFRCDPISEHNRLYWYRQTLGQGPEFLTYFQNEAQLEKSRLLSDRFSAERPKGSFSTLEIQRTEQGDSAMYLCASSLPGAGEQYFGPGTRLTVT.

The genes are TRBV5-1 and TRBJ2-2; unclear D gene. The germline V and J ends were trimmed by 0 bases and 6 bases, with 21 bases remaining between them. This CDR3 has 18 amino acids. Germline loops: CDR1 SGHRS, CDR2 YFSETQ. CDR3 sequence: CASSLAPPGTPGPGELFF. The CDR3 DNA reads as TGCGCCAGCAGCTTGGCTCCCCCGGGCACGCCGGGTCCCGGGGAGCTGTTTTTT. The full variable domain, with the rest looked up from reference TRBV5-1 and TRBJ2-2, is KAGVTQTPRYLIKTRGQQVTLSCSPISGHRSVSWYQQTPGQGLQFLFEYFSETQRNKGNFPGRFSGRQFSNSRSEMNVSTLELGDSALYLCASSLAPPGTPGPGELFFGEGSRLTVL.

CDR3 loop: CASSLIGGSGHIQYF. CDR3 bases: TGTGCCAGCAGTTTAATCGGCGGGAGTGGCCACATTCAGTACTTC. The chain couples TRBV28 to TRBJ2-4, with 7 bases matching TRBD2. Per the germline V gene, CDR1 is MDHEN and CDR2 is SYDVKM. The trim removed 2 bases at V and 8 bases at J, leaving 9 bases unmatched. CDR3 length: 15 residues.

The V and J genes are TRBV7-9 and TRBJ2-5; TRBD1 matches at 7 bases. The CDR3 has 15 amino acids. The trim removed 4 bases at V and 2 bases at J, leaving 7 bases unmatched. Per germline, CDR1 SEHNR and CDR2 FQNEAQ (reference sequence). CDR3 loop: CASSWLGQLQETQYF. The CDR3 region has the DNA TGTGCCAGCAGCTGGCTGGGACAGCTACAAGAGACCCAGTACTTC.

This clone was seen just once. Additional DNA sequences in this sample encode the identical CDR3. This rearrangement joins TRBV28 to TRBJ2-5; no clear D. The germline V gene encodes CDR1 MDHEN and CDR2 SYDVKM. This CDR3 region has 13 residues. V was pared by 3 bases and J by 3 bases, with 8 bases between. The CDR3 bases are TGTGCCAGCAGTTTTGTGGCAGAAGAGACCCAGTACTTC. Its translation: CASSFVAEETQYF. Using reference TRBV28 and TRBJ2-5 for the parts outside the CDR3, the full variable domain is DVKVTQSSRYLVKRTGEKVFLECVQDMDHENMFWYRQDPGLGLRLIYFSYDVKMKEKGDIPEGYSVSREKKERFSLILESASTNQTSMYLCASSFVAEETQYFGPGTRLLVL.

CDR3 amino acids: CASGGDLVNSPLHF. For the CDR3, the DNA is TGTGCCAGTGGGGGAGATCTGGTTAATTCACCCCTCCACTTT. The rearrangement joins TRBV2 to TRBJ1-6, with D tentatively TRBD1 (5 bases). In germline, CDR1 is SNHLY, CDR2 FYNNEI. V was shortened by 9 bases and J by 6 bases, with 15 bases between the two germline ends. CDR3 length: 14 residues.

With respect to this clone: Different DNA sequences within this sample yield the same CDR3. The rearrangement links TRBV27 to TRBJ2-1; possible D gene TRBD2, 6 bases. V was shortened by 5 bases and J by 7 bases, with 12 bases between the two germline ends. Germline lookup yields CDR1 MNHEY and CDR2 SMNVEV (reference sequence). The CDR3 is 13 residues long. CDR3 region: CASSHGLRNEQFF. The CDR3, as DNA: TGTGCCAGCAGTCACGGACTACGGAATGAGCAGTTCTTC.

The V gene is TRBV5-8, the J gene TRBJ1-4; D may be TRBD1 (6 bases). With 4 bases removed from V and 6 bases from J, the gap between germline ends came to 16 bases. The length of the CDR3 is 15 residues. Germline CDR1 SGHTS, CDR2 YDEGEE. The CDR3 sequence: CASSPGGGFYEKLFF. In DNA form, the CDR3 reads TGTGCCAGCAGCCCGGGAGGGGGGTTCTATGAAAAACTGTTTTTT.

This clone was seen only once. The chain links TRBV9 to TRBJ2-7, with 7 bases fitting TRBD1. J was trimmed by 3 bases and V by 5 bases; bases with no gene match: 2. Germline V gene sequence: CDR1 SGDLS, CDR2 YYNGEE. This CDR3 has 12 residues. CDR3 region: CASSGQDYEQYF. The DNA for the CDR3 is TGTGCCAGCAGTGGACAGGACTACGAGCAGTACTTC.

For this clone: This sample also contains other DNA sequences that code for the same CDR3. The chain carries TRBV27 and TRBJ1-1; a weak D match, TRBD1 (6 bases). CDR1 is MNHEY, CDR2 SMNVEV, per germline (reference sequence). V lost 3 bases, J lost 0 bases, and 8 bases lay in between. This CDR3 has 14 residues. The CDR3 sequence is CASSFGTLNTEAFF. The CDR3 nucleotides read TGTGCCAGCAGTTTCGGGACACTGAACACTGAAGCTTTCTTT.

The CDR3 loop is CASSPLPLGEQYF. In DNA, the CDR3 is TGTGCCAGCAGCCCCCTTCCCTTAGGCGAGCAGTACTTC. V usage is TRBV7-9 and J usage is TRBJ2-7; D not certain. V lost 5 bases and J lost 6, with 14 bases in between. This CDR3 spans 13 amino acids. Looked up from germline, CDR1 is SEHNR and CDR2 is FQNEAQ (reference sequence).

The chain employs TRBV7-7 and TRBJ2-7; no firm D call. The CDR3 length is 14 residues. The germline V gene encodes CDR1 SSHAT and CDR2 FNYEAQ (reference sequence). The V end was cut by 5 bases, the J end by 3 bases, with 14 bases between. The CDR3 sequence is CASSLSANSYEQYF. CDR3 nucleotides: TGTGCCAGCAGCCTCTCCGCAAACAGCTACGAGCAGTACTTC.

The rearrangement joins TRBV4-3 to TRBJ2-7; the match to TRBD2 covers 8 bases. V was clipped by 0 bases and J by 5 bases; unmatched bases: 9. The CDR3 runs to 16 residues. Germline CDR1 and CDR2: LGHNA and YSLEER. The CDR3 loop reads CASSQDGLAASNEQYF. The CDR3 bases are TGCGCCAGCAGCCAAGATGGACTAGCAGCGTCTAACGAGCAGTACTTC.